The 24 T cell receptor beta chains reported below all come from one sample, sequenced in a study of control samples from healthy donors and cancer patients. Sequencing used immunoSEQ multiplex PCR; TCRdb keeps in-frame clones, though not all of them. The sample shows 110,000 to 150,000 clones, under 95% of them seen only once. Material: blood. The receptor source for this set is a man aged 18-30 years in good health.

This clone showed up just once. V is TRBV6-5 and J is TRBJ1-5; TRBD1 matches at 8 bases. The CDR3 sequence is 14 residues long. The germline V gene has CDR1 MNHEY and CDR2 SVGAGI. Unmatched junction bases numbered 3, after V lost 6 bases and J lost 2 bases. In DNA, the CDR3 is TGTGCCAGCAGAACGGGACAGGGCAATCAGCCCCAGCATTTT. Amino acid sequence: CASRTGQGNQPQHF.

The chain joins TRBV7-2 to TRBJ2-4, with D perhaps TRBD1 or TRBD2 (5 bases each). In germline, CDR1 is SGHTA, CDR2 FQGNSA. This CDR3 has 16 amino acids. The germline V and J ends were trimmed by 0 bases and 1 base, with 10 bases remaining between them. The DNA of the CDR3 is TGTGCCAGCAGCTTAGCTGGGACGTTGGCCAAAAACATTCAGTACTTC. Translated: CASSLAGTLAKNIQYF.

This clone turned up a few times. The V call is TRBV28, the J call TRBJ1-2; 9 bases line up with TRBD1. J lost 4 bases, V lost 4 bases, and 10 bases had no gene match. This CDR3 has 16 amino acids. Germline assignment: CDR1 MDHEN and CDR2 SYDVKM. CDR3 sequence reads: CASSSPWTGEAYGYTF. The CDR3 region has the DNA TGTGCCAGCAGTTCACCATGGACAGGGGAGGCCTATGGCTACACCTTC.

The CDR3 DNA sequence: TGTGCCAGCGTAGGACAGGGCCGATATGGCTACACCTTC. Protein product: CASVGQGRYGYTF. The genes are TRBV2 and TRBJ1-2; TRBD1 matches 8 bases. Per the germline V gene, CDR1 is SNHLY and CDR2 is FYNNEI. This CDR3 is 13 amino acids long. Trimming removed 8 bases from V and 5 bases from J; junction bases left unmatched: 7.

CDR3 nucleotide sequence: TGTGCCAGCTCACCAACGGGGACAGGGCTGAACACTGAAGCTTTCTTT. Translating gives CASSPTGTGLNTEAFF. V is TRBV18 and J is TRBJ1-1; the match to TRBD1 covers 9 bases. Per germline, CDR1 KGHSH and CDR2 LQKENI. CDR3 length equals 16 residues. V dropped 2 bases and J dropped 0; count of bases not matched to a gene: 4.

V usage is TRBV18 and J usage is TRBJ2-1, with 9 bases fitting TRBD2. J gave up 0 bases and V 4 bases, and 4 bases lay outside the gene matches. CDR1 is KGHSH, CDR2 LQKENI, per germline. The CDR3 covers 16 residues. In nucleotides, the CDR3 is TGTGCCAGCTCACTTCTAGCGGGGACCTCCTACAATGAGCAGTTCTTC. Encoded protein: CASSLLAGTSYNEQFF. Drawing the rest from reference TRBV18 and TRBJ2-1, the complete variable domain is NAGVMQNPRHLVRRRGQEARLRCSPMKGHSHVYWYRQLPEEGLKFMVYLQKENIIDESGMPKERFSAEFPKEGPSILRIQQVVRGDSAAYFCASSLLAGTSYNEQFFGPGTRLTVL.

This clone was recorded only once. V and J are TRBV6-5 and TRBJ1-1, with a tentative D call TRBD1 (6 bases). V lost 4 bases, J lost 9 bases, and 15 bases lay in between. Germline CDR1 MNHEY, CDR2 SVGAGI. This CDR3 contains 13 residues. The CDR3 DNA reads as TGTGCCAGCAGTTCCTCTGCCCAGGGGAAAGCTTTCTTT. This gives the protein CASSSSAQGKAFF.

This chain uses TRBV27 with TRBJ2-1; TRBD2 aligns across 12 bases. V trimming: 7 bases; J trimming: 7 bases; junction bases outside the gene matches: 8. The CDR3 covers 15 residues. The germline CDR1 and CDR2 sequences are MNHEY and SMNVEV (reference sequence). This CDR3 reads CASIVLAGGHNEQFF. The CDR3 region has the DNA TGTGCCAGCATCGTTCTAGCGGGGGGGCATAATGAGCAGTTCTTC.

This clone was observed a single time. The chain uses TRBV27 and TRBJ2-7; D gene unclear. Trimming pared 1 base from V and 2 bases from J, leaving 9 bases between. CDR3 length: 14 amino acids. The germline CDR1 and CDR2 sequences are MNHEY and SMNVEV (reference sequence). The CDR3 DNA reads as TGTGCCAGCAGTTTATTGGGAAACCCCTACGAGCAGTACTTC. Its protein is CASSLLGNPYEQYF.

This chain uses TRBV6-5 with TRBJ1-2; D is uncertain. The CDR3 is 12 amino acids. Trimming cost V 7 bases and J 6 bases, with 12 bases left between them. In germline, CDR1 is MNHEY, CDR2 SVGAGI. CDR3 nucleotide sequence: TGTGCCAGCACCCCGACGGGGAATGGCTACACCTTC. This encodes CASTPTGNGYTF.

In DNA, the CDR3 is TGTGCCAGCAGCTTGGTTCCGGCAGGGGTCACCCGGACCGGGGAGCTGTTTTTT. Its translation: CASSLVPAGVTRTGELFF. The chain links TRBV5-5 to TRBJ2-2; tentatively, D is TRBD1 (6 bases). Germline CDR1 is SGHKS and CDR2 is YYEKEE (reference sequence). V was cut by 0 bases and J by 5 bases, with 20 bases left in between. The CDR3 is made up of 18 amino acids. Complete variable domain (other parts from reference TRBV5-5 and TRBJ2-2): DAGVTQSPTHLIKTRGQQVTLRCSPISGHKSVSWYQQVLGQGPQFIFQYYEKEERGRGNFPDRFSARQFPNYSSELNVNALLLGDSALYLCASSLVPAGVTRTGELFFGEGSRLTVL.

This clone showed up just once. J is TRBJ2-7 and V is TRBV5-4, with D uncertain. Trimming shortened V by 4 bases and J by 5 bases, and 10 bases separated the two germline ends. In germline, CDR1 is SGHNT, CDR2 YYREEE (reference sequence). The CDR3 runs 12 residues. The CDR3 loop is CASSNVANEQYF. As DNA, the CDR3 is TGTGCCAGCAGCAACGTGGCGAACGAGCAGTACTTC.

This chain's CDR3 is CASSPSQGDGSTDTQYF. In DNA, the CDR3 is TGTGCCAGCTCACCGAGTCAGGGGGATGGGTCCACAGATACGCAGTATTTT. The V call is TRBV18, the J call TRBJ2-3; TRBD1 matches at 7 bases. CDR1 and CDR2 from the germline V gene are KGHSH and LQKENI. Trimming took 3 bases from V and 2 from J; bases not matched to a gene: 11. The CDR3 has 17 residues.

The gene calls are TRBV2 and TRBJ2-3; D remains unclear. This CDR3 has 12 residues. Trimming left V 6 bases short and J 2 bases short, with 6 bases between. CDR1 is SNHLY and CDR2 is FYNNEI in the germline V gene. DNA of the CDR3: TGTGCCAGCAGGCGATCCACAGATACGCAGTATTTT. This encodes CASRRSTDTQYF.

The rearrangement uses TRBV18 and TRBJ1-6; D not certain. CDR3 length: 15 amino acids. Germline CDR1 KGHSH, CDR2 LQKENI. V lost 6 bases to trimming and J lost 5 bases, with 14 bases between them. The CDR3 loop is CASSPGPGDNSPLHF. DNA of the CDR3: TGTGCCAGCTCCCCTGGACCAGGTGATAATTCACCCCTCCACTTT.

The chain joins TRBV3-1 (or the pseudogene TRBV3-2) to TRBJ1-1; the match to TRBD1 covers 7 bases. From germline, CDR1 is LGHDT and CDR2 YNNKEL (reference sequence). This CDR3 comprises 13 residues. V dropped 3 bases and J dropped 10; count of bases not matched to a gene: 8. CDR3 in DNA: TGTGCCAGCAGCCAGGAGACAGGGAGCGTAGCTTTCTTT. This translates into CASSQETGSVAFF.

The chain has TRBV27 and TRBJ2-1, with 7 bases that match TRBD2. The CDR3 totals 15 residues. The V gene's germline CDR1 is MNHEY and CDR2 SMNVEV (reference sequence). V lost 4 bases to trimming and J lost 5 bases; unmatched junction nucleotides: 8. The CDR3 loop is CASSYERETNNEQFF. The CDR3 DNA follows: TGTGCCAGCAGTTACGAGCGGGAAACAAACAATGAGCAGTTCTTC.

V is TRBV4-1 and J is TRBJ1-6; the D gene is possibly TRBD1 (6 bases). The V end was cut by 1 base, the J end by 0 bases, with 13 bases between. CDR3 length: 18 amino acids. The germline V gene has CDR1 MGHRA and CDR2 YSYEKL. The CDR3 DNA reads TGCGCCAGCAGCCAAGTTCTTCAAGGGGGCTCCTATAATTCACCCCTCCACTTT. It is translated as CASSQVLQGGSYNSPLHF.

The gene calls are TRBV10-3 and TRBJ1-4; D may be TRBD1 (6 bases). There are 16 residues in the CDR3. CDR1 ENHRY and CDR2 SYGVKD come from the germline V gene. Trimming took off 2 bases at V and 0 bases at J, with 10 bases between the two ends. The CDR3 spells CAISETGQTTNEKLFF. The DNA of the CDR3 is TGTGCCATCAGTGAGACCGGACAGACAACTAATGAAAAACTGTTTTTT.

V and J are TRBV28 and TRBJ2-3; D is possibly TRBD1 (5 bases). The V and J ends lost 2 bases and 0 bases respectively, with 12 bases between them. The germline CDR1 and CDR2 sequences are MDHEN and SYDVKM. The CDR3 sequence is 16 residues long. The CDR3 nucleotides are TGTGCCAGCAGTTTAGAACAGGCGTCTAGCACAGATACGCAGTATTTT. Amino acid sequence: CASSLEQASSTDTQYF.

V gene TRBV5-1 combines with J gene TRBJ2-7; 9 positions agree with TRBD1. J gave up 5 bases and V 4 bases, and 7 bases lay outside the gene matches. Germline V gene sequence: CDR1 SGHRS, CDR2 YFSETQ. The CDR3 is 14 residues long. The CDR3 region has the DNA TGCGCCAGCAGCCCCGGGACAGGGTACAACGAGCAGTACTTC. Its translation: CASSPGTGYNEQYF.

For the CDR3, the DNA is TGCGCCAGCAGCTTGGCGACAGGGGTCCAAGAGACCCAGTACTTC. Protein: CASSLATGVQETQYF. V gene TRBV5-1 combines with J gene TRBJ2-5, with 8 nucleotides matching TRBD1. Trimming cost V 0 bases and J 1 base; bases outside gene matches: 2. The CDR3 runs 15 residues. CDR1 and CDR2 (germline): SGHRS, YFSETQ.

This chain uses TRBV6-6 with TRBJ1-2; no clear D. CDR3 length equals 12 residues. Trimming took 6 bases from V and 5 from J, leaving 10 bases between them. Germline CDR1 MNHNY, CDR2 SVGAGI (reference sequence). CDR3 sequence reads: CASSPVGYGYTF. The CDR3, as DNA: TGTGCCAGCAGCCCAGTCGGGTATGGCTACACCTTC.

This sequence joins TRBV5-4 and TRBJ2-1, with 10 bases lining up with TRBD2. Germline trimming cut 3 bases from V and 13 bases from J; bases unmatched to any gene: 16. CDR3 length equals 16 residues. Germline values: CDR1 SGHNT, CDR2 YYREEE (reference sequence). The CDR3 coding sequence is TGTGCCAGCAGCTCCAAAGGGGCTAGCGGGGGTTATAGTCAGTTCTTC. Protein sequence: CASSSKGASGGYSQFF.